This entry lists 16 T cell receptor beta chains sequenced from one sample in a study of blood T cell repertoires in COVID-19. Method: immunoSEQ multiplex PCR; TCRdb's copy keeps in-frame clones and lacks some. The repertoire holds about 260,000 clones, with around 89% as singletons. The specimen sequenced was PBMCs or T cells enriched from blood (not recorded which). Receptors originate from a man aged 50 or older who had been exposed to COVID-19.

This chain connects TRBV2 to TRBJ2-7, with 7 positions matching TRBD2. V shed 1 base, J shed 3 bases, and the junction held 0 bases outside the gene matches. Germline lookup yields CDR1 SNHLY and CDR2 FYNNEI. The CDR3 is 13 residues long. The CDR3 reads CASSEERGYEQYV. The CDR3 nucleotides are TGTGCCAGCAGTGAAGAGCGGGGCTACGAGCAGTACGTC.

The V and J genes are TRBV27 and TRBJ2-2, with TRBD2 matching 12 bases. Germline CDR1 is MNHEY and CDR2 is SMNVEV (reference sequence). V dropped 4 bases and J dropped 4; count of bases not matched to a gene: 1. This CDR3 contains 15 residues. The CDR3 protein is CASSSSGRATGELFF. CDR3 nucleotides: TGTGCCAGCAGTTCTAGCGGGAGGGCCACCGGGGAGCTGTTTTTT.

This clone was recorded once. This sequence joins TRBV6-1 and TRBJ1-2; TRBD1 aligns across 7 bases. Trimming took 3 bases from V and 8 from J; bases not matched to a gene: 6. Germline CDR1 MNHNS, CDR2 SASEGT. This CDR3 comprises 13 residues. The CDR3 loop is CASSETGYEGYTF. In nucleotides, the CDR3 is TGTGCCAGCAGTGAGACAGGGTACGAGGGCTACACCTTC.

CDR3 nucleotide sequence: TGTGCCAGCAGGACTCCCTCGAACACTGAAGCTTTCTTT. Its protein is CASRTPSNTEAFF. The rearrangement uses TRBV6-5 and TRBJ1-1; D not resolved. Trimming took 6 bases from V and 1 from J, leaving 9 bases between them. The germline V gene has CDR1 MNHEY and CDR2 SVGAGI. The CDR3 totals 13 residues.

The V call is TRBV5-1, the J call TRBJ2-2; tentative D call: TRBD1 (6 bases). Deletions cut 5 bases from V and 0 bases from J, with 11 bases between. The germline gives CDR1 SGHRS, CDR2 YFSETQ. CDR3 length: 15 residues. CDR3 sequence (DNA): TGCGCCAGCAGTCAAGGGGGTCCGAACACCGGGGAGCTGTTTTTT. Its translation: CASSQGGPNTGELFF.

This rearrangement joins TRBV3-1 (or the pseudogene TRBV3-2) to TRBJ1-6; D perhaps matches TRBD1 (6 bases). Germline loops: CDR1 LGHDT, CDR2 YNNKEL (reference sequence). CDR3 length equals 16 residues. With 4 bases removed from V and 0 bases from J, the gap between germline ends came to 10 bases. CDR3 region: CASSLAQGSYNSPLHF. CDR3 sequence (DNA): TGTGCCAGCAGCCTCGCACAGGGCTCCTATAATTCACCCCTCCACTTT.

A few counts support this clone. The CDR3 loop is CASTRDSLESPLHF. The CDR3 coding sequence is TGCGCCAGCACAAGGGACTCTCTTGAATCACCCCTCCACTTT. The V gene is TRBV5-1, the J gene TRBJ1-6; possible D gene TRBD1, 5 bases. Trimming cost V 6 bases and J 10 bases, with 17 bases left between them. This CDR3 is 14 amino acids long. In germline, CDR1 is SGHRS, CDR2 YFSETQ.

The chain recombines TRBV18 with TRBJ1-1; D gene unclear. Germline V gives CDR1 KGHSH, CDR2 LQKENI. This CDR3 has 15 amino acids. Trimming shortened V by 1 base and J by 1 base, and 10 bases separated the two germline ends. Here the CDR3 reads CASSPLRVGNTEAFF. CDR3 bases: TGTGCCAGCTCACCACTCCGGGTGGGGAACACTGAAGCTTTCTTT.

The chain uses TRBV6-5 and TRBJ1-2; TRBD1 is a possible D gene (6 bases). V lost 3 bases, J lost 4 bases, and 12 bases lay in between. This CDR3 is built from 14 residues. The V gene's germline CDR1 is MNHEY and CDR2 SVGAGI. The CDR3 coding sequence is TGTGCCAGCAGTTATGTGGGGGCTCCCTATGGCTACACCTTC. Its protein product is CASSYVGAPYGYTF.

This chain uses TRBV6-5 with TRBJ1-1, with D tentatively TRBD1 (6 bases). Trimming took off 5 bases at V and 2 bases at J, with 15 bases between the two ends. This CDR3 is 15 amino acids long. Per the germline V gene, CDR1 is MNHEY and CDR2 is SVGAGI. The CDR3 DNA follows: TGTGCCAGCAGTCGTCCGGGACATACTAACACTGAAGCTTTCTTT. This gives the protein CASSRPGHTNTEAFF.

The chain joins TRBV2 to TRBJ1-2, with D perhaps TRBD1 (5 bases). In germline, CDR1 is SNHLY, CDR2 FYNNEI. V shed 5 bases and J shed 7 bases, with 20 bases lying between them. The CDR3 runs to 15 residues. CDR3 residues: CASSIDSPKVGGYTF. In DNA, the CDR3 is TGTGCCAGCAGTATAGACAGTCCCAAAGTCGGTGGCTACACCTTC.

The CDR3 loop is CASSEDRGSYNEQFF. Here the CDR3 DNA reads TGTGCCAGCAGTGAGGACAGGGGTTCCTACAATGAGCAGTTCTTC. The V and J genes are TRBV2 and TRBJ2-1; 9 bases map to TRBD1. The CDR3 extends over 15 amino acids. The trim removed 3 bases at V and 1 base at J, leaving 1 base unmatched. Germline lookup yields CDR1 SNHLY and CDR2 FYNNEI.

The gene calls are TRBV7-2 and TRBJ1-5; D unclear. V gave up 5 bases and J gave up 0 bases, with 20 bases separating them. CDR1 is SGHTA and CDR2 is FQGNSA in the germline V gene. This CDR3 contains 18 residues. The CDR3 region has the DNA TGTGCCAGCAGCGGATTTCGGGTCGGGGAGTATAGCAATCAGCCCCAGCATTTT. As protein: CASSGFRVGEYSNQPQHF. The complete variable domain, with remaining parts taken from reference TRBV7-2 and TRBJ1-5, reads GAGVSQSPSNKVTEKGKDVELRCDPISGHTALYWYRQSLGQGLEFLIYFQGNSAPDKSGLPSDRFSAERTGGSVSTLTIQRTQQEDSAVYLCASSGFRVGEYSNQPQHFGDGTRLSIL.

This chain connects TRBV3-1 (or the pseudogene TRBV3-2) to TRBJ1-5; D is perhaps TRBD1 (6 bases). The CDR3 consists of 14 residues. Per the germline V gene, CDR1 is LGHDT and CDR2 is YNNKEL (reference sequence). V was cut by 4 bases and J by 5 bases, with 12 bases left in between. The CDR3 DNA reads TGTGCCAGCAGCCCACTGGGGGCAGATCAGCCCCAGCATTTT. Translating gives CASSPLGADQPQHF.

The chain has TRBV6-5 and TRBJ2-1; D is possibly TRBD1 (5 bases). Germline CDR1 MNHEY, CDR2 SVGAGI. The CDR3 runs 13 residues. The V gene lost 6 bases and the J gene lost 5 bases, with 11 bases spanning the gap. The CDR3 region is CASSTVGDNEQFF. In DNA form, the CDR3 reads TGTGCCAGCAGCACAGTAGGGGACAATGAGCAGTTCTTC.

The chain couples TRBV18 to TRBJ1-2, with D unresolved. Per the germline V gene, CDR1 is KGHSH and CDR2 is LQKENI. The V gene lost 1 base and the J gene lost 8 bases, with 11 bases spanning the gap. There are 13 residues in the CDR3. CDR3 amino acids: CASSPRSPGGYTF. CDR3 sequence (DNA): TGTGCCAGCTCACCACGTTCCCCGGGAGGCTACACCTTC.